This entry concerns a single T cell receptor beta chain. This sample stems from a study of T cell repertoires in ileal Crohn's disease. Study context: About 36% were active smokers at surgery; median disease duration was roughly eight years. The M6 sample came from neoterminal ileum during colonoscopy after surgery.

Clones were read by immunoSEQ multiplex PCR, and TCRdb kept only the in-frame ones, dropping some. The sample includes about 12,000 clones, more than 75% of them seen just once. The CDR3 length is 15 residues. Trimming at V came to 2 bases and at J to 8 bases, leaving 11 bases not matched to a gene. The germline gives CDR1 MNHEY, CDR2 SVGAGI. The time point: neoterminal ileum biopsy at postoperative endoscopy, about 6 months after surgery. The V gene is TRBV6-5, the J gene TRBJ1-2, with 7 nucleotides matching TRBD1. Material for sequencing was ileal tissue. The source is an adult with Crohn's disease. Written as DNA, the CDR3 is TGTGCCAGCAGTTACGATTGGACAGGCAAAGGGGGCTACACCTTC. Protein sequence: CASSYDWTGKGGYTF.